This passage covers 20 T cell receptor beta chains from one sample sequenced in a study of blood T cell repertoires in COVID-19. Sequencing was performed with immunoSEQ multiplex PCR; in TCRdb, only in-frame clones are kept and a portion is missing. Among 250,000 to 350,000 clones, roughly 90% were seen once, and the ten largest hold under 3.5%. Material for sequencing was peripheral blood. The receptors derive from a woman aged 30 to 39 with active or convalescent COVID-19.

The rearrangement links TRBV5-5 to TRBJ1-5, with D perhaps TRBD1 (6 bases). The CDR3 has 17 residues. From germline, CDR1 is SGHKS and CDR2 YYEKEE (reference sequence). The V end lost 0 bases, the J end lost 2 bases, and 15 bases lay between the germline ends. The CDR3 spells CASSLEGRGLGNQPQHF. DNA for the CDR3: TGTGCCAGCAGCTTGGAAGGGCGGGGGCTGGGCAATCAGCCCCAGCATTTT.

As concerns this clone: Within the sample, other DNA sequences also encode this same CDR3. The rearrangement links TRBV28 to TRBJ2-7; tentative D call: TRBD1 (5 bases). CDR1 and CDR2 from the germline V gene are MDHEN and SYDVKM. This CDR3 is built from 12 residues. V dropped 5 bases and J dropped 3 bases, with 8 bases sitting between them. CDR3 in DNA: TGTGCCAGCAGTCCGGACATCTACGAGCAGTACTTC. Translating gives CASSPDIYEQYF.

This chain connects TRBV7-9 to TRBJ2-5, with TRBD1 identical over 9 bases. Trimming at V came to 1 base and at J to 4 bases, leaving 4 bases not matched to a gene. The CDR3 spans 15 residues. Germline values: CDR1 SEHNR, CDR2 FQNEAQ (reference sequence). The CDR3 is CASSLVDRGRETQYF. Here the CDR3 DNA reads TGTGCCAGCAGCTTAGTGGACAGGGGAAGAGAGACCCAGTACTTC.

This clone appeared once. Other DNA sequences in this sample translate to the same CDR3. The chain is built from TRBV9 and TRBJ1-1; maybe TRBD1 (5 bases). Germline CDR1 SGDLS, CDR2 YYNGEE. Trimming took off 2 bases at V and 3 bases at J, with 8 bases between the two ends. CDR3 length: 13 residues. The CDR3, as DNA: TGTGCCAGCAGCGTTGGGGGGGACACTGAAGCTTTCTTT. This gives the protein CASSVGGDTEAFF.

The chain employs TRBV11-3 and TRBJ1-4; a weak D match, TRBD1 (6 bases). Trimming pared 2 bases from V and 3 bases from J, leaving 13 bases between. This CDR3 is built from 16 residues. CDR1 SGHNT and CDR2 YENEEA come from the germline V gene. The CDR3 region is CASSLKRGHSNEKLFF. CDR3 nucleotides: TGTGCCAGCAGCTTAAAGAGGGGACACTCTAATGAAAAACTGTTTTTT.

The rearrangement joins TRBV11-3 to TRBJ2-5; 8 bases map to TRBD2. This CDR3 comprises 13 residues. V trimming: 6 bases; J trimming: 5 bases; junction bases outside the gene matches: 5. Germline V gene lookup returns CDR1 SGHNT and CDR2 YENEEA. CDR3 coding DNA: TGTGCCAGCAGTAGCGGGATCCGGGAGACCCAGTACTTC. This sequence encodes CASSSGIRETQYF.

With respect to this clone: This sample includes further DNA sequences coding for the same CDR3. The V gene is TRBV18, the J gene TRBJ2-7; no reliable D call. With 3 bases removed from V and 2 bases from J, the gap between germline ends came to 8 bases. This CDR3 comprises 13 residues. Germline CDR1 and CDR2: KGHSH and LQKENI. DNA for the CDR3: TGTGCCAGCTCACCGAGGCAGACCTACGAGCAGTACTTC. It specifies CASSPRQTYEQYF.

V gene TRBV12-3 or TRBV12-4 combines with J gene TRBJ1-1; D unclear. Trimming removed 7 bases from V and 5 bases from J, with 14 bases in between. There are 13 residues in the CDR3. The CDR3 here is CASTTVLWTEAFF. The DNA of the CDR3 is TGTGCCAGCACCACGGTCCTGTGGACTGAAGCTTTCTTT.

The chain uses TRBV6-6 and TRBJ2-1; 9 bases agree with TRBD2. The V gene end was trimmed by 5 bases and the J gene end by 6 bases; junction bases not matched to a gene: 11. Germline CDR1 MNHNY, CDR2 SVGAGI (reference sequence). The CDR3 spans 16 residues. The CDR3 sequence is CASSPQIAGAGNEQFF. The DNA of the CDR3 is TGTGCCAGCAGTCCTCAAATAGCGGGGGCCGGCAATGAGCAGTTCTTC.

The chain employs TRBV29-1 and TRBJ2-7, with D possibly being TRBD2 (5 bases). The V gene lost 5 bases and the J gene lost 2 bases, with 10 bases spanning the gap. The V gene's germline CDR1 is SQVTM and CDR2 ANQGSEA. The length of the CDR3 is 12 residues. CDR3 in amino acids: CSVRTGAYEQYF. DNA of the CDR3: TGCAGCGTTCGAACCGGGGCCTACGAGCAGTACTTC.

In this sample, this clone turned up a few times. This chain links TRBV2 with TRBJ1-4, with D unclear. The germline CDR1 and CDR2 sequences are SNHLY and FYNNEI. Trimming took off 2 bases at V and 8 bases at J, with 15 bases between the two ends. This CDR3 region has 15 residues. The CDR3: CASSERGPLREKLFF. Here the CDR3 DNA reads TGTGCCAGCAGTGAACGAGGGCCCCTGAGAGAAAAACTGTTTTTT. Full variable domain (outside the CDR3, taken from reference TRBV2 and TRBJ1-4): EPEVTQTPSHQVTQMGQEVILRCVPISNHLYFYWYRQILGQKVEFLVSFYNNEISEKSEIFDDQFSVERPDGSNFTLKIRSTKLEDSAMYFCASSERGPLREKLFFGSGTQLSVL.

The chain has TRBV14 and TRBJ1-5, with 9 nucleotides matching TRBD1. The germline V gene encodes CDR1 SGHDN and CDR2 FVKESK. V lost 5 bases, J lost 2 bases, and 7 bases stayed unmatched. The CDR3 is 16 residues long. In DNA, the CDR3 is TGTGCCAGCAGCGGTCCGAGACAGGGGGGCAATCAGCCCCAGCATTTT. Translation gives CASSGPRQGGNQPQHF.

The genes are TRBV6-6 and TRBJ2-7, with 7 bases aligning to TRBD1. V shed 5 bases and J 0 bases; nucleotides not matched to a gene: 4. The CDR3 covers 14 residues. The germline V gene has CDR1 MNHNY and CDR2 SVGAGI (reference sequence). CDR3 nucleotide sequence: TGTGCCAGCAGTGTCCGGGACAGCTCCTACGAGCAGTACTTC. It specifies CASSVRDSSYEQYF.

V usage is TRBV6-2 or TRBV6-3 and J usage is TRBJ1-2, with D maybe TRBD1 (5 bases). Trimming left V 5 bases short and J 8 bases short, with 12 bases between. The CDR3 has 12 residues. The germline gives CDR1 MNHEY, CDR2 SVGEGT. The CDR3: CASSPGIWGYTF. CDR3 nucleotide sequence: TGTGCCAGCAGTCCAGGGATATGGGGCTACACCTTC.

The rearrangement uses TRBV28 and TRBJ2-1; no clear D. V was pared by 7 bases and J by 6 bases, with 19 bases between. Germline CDR1 reads MDHEN; CDR2 reads SYDVKM. The CDR3 extends over 15 amino acids. CDR3 sequence: CASTPTSGRGNEQFF. The DNA of the CDR3 is TGTGCCAGCACCCCGACGTCGGGTAGAGGCAATGAGCAGTTCTTC.

This chain links TRBV28 with TRBJ1-1; D remains ambiguous. The V gene lost 3 bases and the J gene lost 8 bases, with 10 bases spanning the gap. Looked up from germline, CDR1 is MDHEN and CDR2 is SYDVKM. This CDR3 region has 12 residues. For the CDR3, the DNA is TGTGCCAGCAGTTTCAGTATCTGGGAAGCTTTCTTT. This codes for CASSFSIWEAFF.

The gene calls are TRBV14 and TRBJ1-4, with D possibly matching TRBD1 (6 bases). Deletions cut 7 bases from V and 10 bases from J, with 16 bases between. The germline gives CDR1 SGHDN, CDR2 FVKESK. This CDR3 spans 13 amino acids. This chain's CDR3 is CASKRGAFLKLFF. CDR3 in DNA: TGTGCCAGCAAACGGGGGGCTTTTCTAAAACTGTTTTTT.

The rearrangement joins TRBV6-1 to TRBJ2-7; maybe TRBD2 (5 bases). V was pared by 0 bases and J by 7 bases, with 10 bases between. CDR3 size: 13 residues. Germline V gene data show CDR1 as MNHNS and CDR2 as SASEGT. The CDR3 sequence is CASSEARAREQYF. The CDR3 coding sequence is TGTGCCAGCAGTGAAGCGAGGGCTCGTGAGCAGTACTTC.

The chain is built from TRBV6-4 and TRBJ1-6, with a tentative D call TRBD1 (6 bases). In germline, CDR1 is MRHNA, CDR2 SNTAGT. The length of the CDR3 is 13 residues. V was clipped by 5 bases and J by 7 bases, with 9 bases between them. CDR3 coding DNA: TGTGCCAGCAGTACCGGGACAAATTCACCCCTCCACTTT. Amino acids: CASSTGTNSPLHF.

This chain connects TRBV29-1 to TRBJ2-6; 7 bases match TRBD1. The CDR3 length is 13 residues. CDR1 is SQVTM and CDR2 is ANQGSEA in the germline V gene. J lost 3 bases, V lost 6 bases, and 2 bases had no gene match. CDR3 loop: CSVDRDGANVLTF. The CDR3 DNA reads as TGCAGCGTCGACAGGGATGGGGCCAACGTCCTGACTTTC.